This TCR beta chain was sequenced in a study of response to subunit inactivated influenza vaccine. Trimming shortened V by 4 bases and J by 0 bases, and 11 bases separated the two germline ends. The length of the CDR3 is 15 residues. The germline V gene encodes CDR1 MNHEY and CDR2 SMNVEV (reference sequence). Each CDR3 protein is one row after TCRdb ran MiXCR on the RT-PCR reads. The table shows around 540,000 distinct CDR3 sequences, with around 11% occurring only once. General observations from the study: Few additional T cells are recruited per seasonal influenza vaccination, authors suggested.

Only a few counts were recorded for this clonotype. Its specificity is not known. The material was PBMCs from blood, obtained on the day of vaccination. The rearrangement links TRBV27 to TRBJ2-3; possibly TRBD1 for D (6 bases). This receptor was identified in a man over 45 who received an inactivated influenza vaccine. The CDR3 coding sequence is TGTGCCAGCAGTTGGCAGGGGCGAAGCACAGATACGCAGTATTTT. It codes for CASSWQGRSTDTQYF.